The entry that follows covers one T cell receptor beta chain sequence. This CDR3 comprises 16 residues. Germline V gives CDR1 SGHRS, CDR2 YFSETQ. V was trimmed by 1 base and J by 4 bases, leaving 14 bases between them. The sample originates from a study of T cell changes during pregnancy in multiple sclerosis. Libraries were prepared by immunoSEQ multiplex PCR; TCRdb keeps only in-frame clonotypes and omits some of them. The sample has more than 85,000 clones, 85% to 95% seen once. The sequence came from a female donor with multiple sclerosis, enrolled in a pregnancy study. The specimen was peripheral blood, collected in the second trimester of pregnancy. The chain joins TRBV5-1 to TRBJ2-2; no reliable D call. The CDR3 sequence is CASSLLVAGPTGELFF. CDR3 DNA sequence: TGCGCCAGCAGCTTGTTGGTGGCAGGTCCCACCGGGGAGCTGTTTTTT.